The entry below describes one T cell receptor beta chain. These data belong to a study of blood T cell repertoires in COVID-19. Study overall: T cells, B-cell-depleted T cells, or PBMCs supplied cDNA or gDNA.

Per the original data handling: Amplification with reference gene primers provided the estimates of nucleated cell counts. Clones were sequenced by immunoSEQ multiplex PCR, and TCRdb holds only the in-frame ones, with some missing. V and J calls and clone size are given by that table; D and trimming were obtained from the DNA. Found here are about 70,000 clones, roughly 84% of them singletons; the top ten hold under 13%. Sequenced: peripheral blood. This receptor was taken from a woman aged 18-35 years with acute or convalescent COVID-19.

The CDR3 here is CASSSTGTANYEQYF. The DNA for the CDR3 is TGTGCCAGCAGCTCCACCGGGACAGCGAACTACGAGCAGTACTTC. The chain couples TRBV7-2 to TRBJ2-7, with TRBD1 identical over 7 bases. This CDR3 spans 15 amino acids. CDR1 is SGHTA, CDR2 FQGNSA, per germline. V lost 4 bases and J lost 3; bases outside the gene matches: 9.